The 21 T cell receptor beta chains listed next were all sequenced from one sample in a study of Graves' ophthalmopathy and Graves' hyperthyroidism. TCR beta CDR3 amplification used RNA transcripts. RT-PCR was first run with HTBI primers, then multiplex PCR in a second round. TCRdb passed the multiplex PCR reads through MiXCR, listing each CDR3 protein once. The sample gives 150,000 to 200,000 distinct CDR3 sequences, around 39% of which show up once; around 8.9% is in the top ten. Input material: peripheral blood. The receptors originated from a man aged 30-40 years with Graves' ophthalmopathy.

This clonotype was observed many times. V gene TRBV6-5 combines with J gene TRBJ1-5, with D possibly TRBD1 on 5 matching bases. The V end lost 4 bases, the J end lost 2 bases, and 9 bases lay between the germline ends. CDR3 size: 14 residues. The germline V gene has CDR1 MNHEY and CDR2 SVGAGI. The CDR3: CASSWGSGNQPQHF. As DNA, the CDR3 is TGTGCCAGCAGTTGGGGGTCGGGCAATCAGCCCCAGCATTTT.

The chain joins TRBV6-5 to TRBJ2-7; no clear D. V was pared by 4 bases and J by 9 bases, with 10 bases between. The CDR3 is made up of 11 amino acids. CDR1 is MNHEY and CDR2 is SVGAGI in the germline V gene. CDR3 DNA sequence: TGTGCCAGCAGTTTCGAAGACTCGCAGTACTTC. Translation: CASSFEDSQYF.

Many counts were recorded for this clonotype. This sequence joins TRBV7-3 and TRBJ2-7; 8 nucleotides agree with TRBD1. The V gene end was trimmed by 2 bases and the J gene end by 5 bases; junction bases not matched to a gene: 5. Germline V CDR1 and CDR2: SGHTA, FQGTGA. The length of the CDR3 is 14 residues. The CDR3 is CASSLSAGGHEQYF. The DNA of the CDR3 is TGTGCCAGCAGCTTATCGGCAGGGGGCCACGAGCAGTACTTC.

The CDR3 region is CASSFRGTGYTF. In DNA form, the CDR3 reads TGTGCCAGCAGTTTTAGGGGGACTGGCTACACCTTC. This rearrangement joins TRBV28 to TRBJ1-2; TRBD1 is a possible D gene (6 bases). Germline CDR1 and CDR2: MDHEN and SYDVKM. CDR3 length: 12 amino acids. The germline V and J ends were trimmed by 3 bases and 7 bases, with 9 bases remaining between them.

The chain employs TRBV27 and TRBJ2-7, with 9 bases fitting TRBD1. Trimming removed 8 bases from V and 5 bases from J; junction bases left unmatched: 19. Germline V gene data show CDR1 as MNHEY and CDR2 as SMNVEV (reference sequence). The CDR3 has 17 residues. The CDR3 nucleotides read TGTGCCAGCTCGAGAGTTTCCTCACAGGGGGCCGTCAACGAGCAGTACTTC. Translating it yields CASSRVSSQGAVNEQYF.

This clonotype was counted ten times or more. V gene TRBV20-1 combines with J gene TRBJ2-4; 7 positions agree with TRBD1. Germline lookup yields CDR1 DFQATT and CDR2 SNEGSKA (reference sequence). Trimming at V came to 6 bases and at J to 0 bases, leaving 5 bases not matched to a gene. There are 14 residues in the CDR3. DNA of the CDR3: TGCAGTGCCCCGACAGGGCTAGCCAAAAACATTCAGTACTTC. This encodes CSAPTGLAKNIQYF.

Ten or more counts support this clonotype. V gene TRBV7-8 combines with J gene TRBJ1-2; unclear D gene. This CDR3 spans 18 amino acids. V was pared by 5 bases and J by 3 bases, with 25 bases between. Germline V lookup: CDR1 SGHVS, CDR2 FQNEAQ. Here the CDR3 DNA reads TGTGCCAGCAGCCGTGTAGTCCTCCGACCGAATGGCGACTATGGCTACACCTTC. It yields the protein CASSRVVLRPNGDYGYTF.

This clonotype was recorded at least ten times. The rearrangement links TRBV30 to TRBJ1-1; D may be TRBD1 (5 bases). Trimming stripped 4 bases from V and 4 bases from J, with 13 bases between. This CDR3 has 13 residues. Germline V lookup: CDR1 GTSNPN, CDR2 SVGIG (reference sequence). The CDR3 DNA is TGTGCCTGGAATACCCTTGGGGGCACTGAAGCTTTCTTT. Translation: CAWNTLGGTEAFF.

In this sample, this clonotype turned up many times. The chain employs TRBV11-2 and TRBJ2-7; D is ambiguous. CDR3 length: 13 amino acids. V was trimmed by 6 bases and J by 6 bases, leaving 15 bases between them. Germline loops: CDR1 SGHAT, CDR2 FQNNGV. CDR3 sequence: CASRVIRAGEQYF. CDR3 bases: TGTGCCAGCAGGGTTATCCGGGCCGGCGAGCAGTACTTC.

V usage is TRBV2 and J usage is TRBJ1-6; D might be TRBD1 (6 bases). Deletions cut 6 bases from V and 10 bases from J, with 10 bases between. The CDR3 has 12 residues. The germline V gene encodes CDR1 SNHLY and CDR2 FYNNEI. CDR3 loop: CASRNRVSPLHF. In nucleotides, the CDR3 is TGTGCCAGCAGGAACAGGGTCTCACCCCTCCACTTT. The entire variable domain, with the rest obtained from reference TRBV2 and TRBJ1-6, is as follows: EPEVTQTPSHQVTQMGQEVILRCVPISNHLYFYWYRQILGQKVEFLVSFYNNEISEKSEIFDDQFSVERPDGSNFTLKIRSTKLEDSAMYFCASRNRVSPLHFGNGTRLTVT.

This sequence joins TRBV30 and TRBJ2-7; TRBD2 aligns across 7 bases. The CDR3 is 14 amino acids. The germline V gene has CDR1 GTSNPN and CDR2 SVGIG (reference sequence). V lost 2 bases and J lost 5; bases outside the gene matches: 9. CDR3 sequence reads: CAWSPGLQSHEQYF. In nucleotides, the CDR3 is TGTGCCTGGAGTCCGGGACTACAGTCCCACGAGCAGTACTTC.

The CDR3, as DNA: TGTGCCAGCAGTCCTTCGGGGGCAGGCGGAGACACTGAAGCTTTCTTT. Translation gives CASSPSGAGGDTEAFF. The rearrangement uses TRBV28 and TRBJ1-1; tentative D call: TRBD1 (6 bases). CDR1 and CDR2 (germline): MDHEN, SYDVKM. This CDR3 comprises 16 residues. The ends were cut back, 5 bases at V and 3 bases at J, with 19 bases in the middle.

This clonotype came up a few times. The V gene is TRBV28, the J gene TRBJ2-7; TRBD1 agrees at 9 bases. Germline CDR1 MDHEN, CDR2 SYDVKM. The CDR3 is made up of 13 amino acids. The trim removed 7 bases at V and 4 bases at J, leaving 5 bases unmatched. CDR3: CASIGTGKYEQYF. In DNA form, the CDR3 reads TGTGCCAGCATTGGGACAGGGAAATACGAGCAGTACTTC.

At least ten counts were recorded for this clonotype. In nucleotides, the CDR3 is TGTGCCAGCAGCTTGGGACTAGCGGGAGCAGGTATCTACGAGCAGTACTTC. Translated, it gives CASSLGLAGAGIYEQYF. The rearrangement uses TRBV5-4 and TRBJ2-7; 12 positions match TRBD2. The CDR3 spans 17 residues. V shed 0 bases, J shed 3 bases, and the junction held 7 bases outside the gene matches. Looked up from germline, CDR1 is SGHNT and CDR2 is YYREEE (reference sequence).

This clonotype was seen ten or more times. The V and J genes are TRBV30 and TRBJ2-7; 7 bases map to TRBD2. The germline gives CDR1 GTSNPN, CDR2 SVGIG (reference sequence). Losses at the gene ends were 2 bases for V and 2 bases for J; bases not matched to a gene: 6. The CDR3 extends over 14 amino acids. The DNA of the CDR3 is TGTGCCTGGAGTCAGTCGGGACTAACCTACGAGCAGTACTTC. It codes for CAWSQSGLTYEQYF.

This rearrangement joins TRBV6-2 or TRBV6-3 to TRBJ2-7; 13 bases match TRBD2. V lost 5 bases to trimming and J lost 1 base; unmatched junction nucleotides: 8. CDR1 MNHEY and CDR2 SVGEGT come from the germline V gene. The CDR3 spans 17 residues. The CDR3 DNA follows: TGTGCCAGCAGTAGGCGGACTAGCGGGGGTACATCCTACGAGCAGTACTTC. This gives the protein CASSRRTSGGTSYEQYF.

The J gene is TRBJ2-7, the V gene TRBV7-2, with 8 bases identical to TRBD1. The CDR3 is 14 amino acids. The V gene end was trimmed by 4 bases and the J gene end by 1 base; junction bases not matched to a gene: 3. Germline V gives CDR1 SGHTA, CDR2 FQGNSA. The CDR3 loop is CASSSRQGSYEQYF. CDR3 nucleotides: TGTGCCAGCAGCTCCCGACAGGGGTCCTACGAGCAGTACTTC.

At least ten counts were recorded for this clonotype. This chain links TRBV3-1 with TRBJ2-7, with D possibly being TRBD1 (6 bases). Trimming cost V 4 bases and J 3 bases, with 13 bases left between them. CDR1 is LGHDT, CDR2 YNNKEL, per germline (reference sequence). The CDR3 spans 14 residues. The CDR3 is CASSLAGTIYEQYF. The CDR3 region has the DNA TGTGCCAGCAGCCTGGCCGGGACAATCTACGAGCAGTACTTC.

This clonotype was recorded at least ten times. This chain connects TRBV10-3 to TRBJ1-3, with no clear D. The CDR3 extends over 15 amino acids. Germline V lookup: CDR1 ENHRY, CDR2 SYGVKD. With 3 bases removed from V and 4 bases from J, the gap between germline ends came to 13 bases. CDR3 amino acids: CAISDYDQDGNTIYF. The CDR3, as DNA: TGTGCCATCAGTGACTACGACCAAGACGGAAACACCATATATTTT.

The chain combines TRBV6-5 with TRBJ1-1; D is possibly TRBD1 (6 bases). Trimming removed 4 bases from V and 3 bases from J, with 15 bases in between. From germline, CDR1 is MNHEY and CDR2 SVGAGI. CDR3 length: 15 residues. As DNA, the CDR3 is TGTGCCAGCAGTTTCCGGGGGGCCGGGGACACTGAAGCTTTCTTT. Encoded protein: CASSFRGAGDTEAFF.

This clonotype has a handful of counts. The chain uses TRBV6-1 and TRBJ1-1, with 7 bases identical to TRBD1. V gave up 2 bases and J gave up 7 bases; unmatched junction bases: 13. There are 16 residues in the CDR3. The germline V gene encodes CDR1 MNHNS and CDR2 SASEGT. The CDR3 sequence is CASSEFPGQRFFEAFF. As DNA, the CDR3 is TGTGCCAGCAGTGAATTCCCGGGACAGAGATTTTTTGAAGCTTTCTTT.